The source of this TCR beta chain is a study of blood T cell repertoires in COVID-19. Some clones are missing from TCRdb's copy, which holds only in-frame ones; the method was immunoSEQ multiplex PCR. The sample holds 120,000 to 150,000 clones, around 89% seen once. Seattle's cohort entered during active infection and was followed longitudinally. Germline V gene data show CDR1 as SGHNT and CDR2 as YENEEA. The ends lost 5 bases at V and 5 bases at J; junction bases unmatched: 5. The CDR3 is 14 residues long. Source material: peripheral blood. The gene calls are TRBV11-3 and TRBJ2-7, with 11 bases lining up with TRBD1. The TCR comes from a man younger than 35 with COVID-19, enrolled during active disease. For the CDR3, the DNA is TGTGCCAGCAGCCCGCGGACAGGGGGCGACGAGCAGTACTTC. The encoded protein is CASSPRTGGDEQYF. Variable domain in full (rest from reference TRBV11-3 and TRBJ2-7): EAGVVQSPRYKIIEKKQPVAFWCNPISGHNTLYWYLQNLGQGPELLIRYENEEAVDDSQLPKDRFSAERLKGVDSTLKIQPAELGDSAVYLCASSPRTGGDEQYFGPGTRLTVT.